Listed below are T cell receptor beta chains from one sample, sequenced in a study of cytomegalovirus exposure and HLA in healthy donors. Clones were sequenced by immunoSEQ multiplex PCR, and TCRdb holds only the in-frame ones, with some missing. The sample consists of 140,000 to 150,000 clones, roughly 77% of them appearing once. The sequencing sample was made of PBMCs. Receptor source: a male donor in good health and CMV-seronegative. CDR3s include the opening cysteine and the closing phenylalanine or tryptophan. Fields, in order: V gene, clone size, J gene, D gene, CDR3 protein, CDR3 DNA. D genes are given only for firm matches. The size field is filled for only some rows; it gives once, few, many or a size class.

>TRBV4-1|once|TRBJ1-1|NA
CASSQGPRENTEAFF
TGCGCCAGCAGCCAAGGGCCCAGGGAAAACACTGAAGCTTTCTTT
>TRBV15|few|TRBJ1-1|NA
CATSTIMDRNTEAFF
TGTGCCACCAGCACCATAATGGACAGAAACACTGAAGCTTTCTTT
>TRBV18|NA|TRBJ1-2|NA
CASSPPSGQNYGYTF
TGTGCCAGCTCACCACCGTCAGGACAGAACTATGGCTACACCTTC
>TRBV7-9|NA|TRBJ1-1|NA
CASSLGQVFEAFF
TGTGCCAGCAGCTTAGGGCAAGTATTTGAAGCTTTCTTT
>TRBV7-2|NA|TRBJ2-3|TRBD1
CASSPEGTATDTQYF
TGTGCCAGCAGCCCAGAAGGGACAGCCACAGATACGCAGTATTTT
>TRBV5-4|NA|TRBJ2-2|NA
CASSLAGQVTGELFF
TGTGCCAGCAGCTTGGCGGGACAAGTCACCGGGGAGCTGTTTTTT
>TRBV7-9|NA|TRBJ2-7|TRBD2
CASSRLAGDPYEQYF
TGTGCCAGCAGCCGACTAGCGGGAGATCCCTACGAGCAGTACTTC
>TRBV15|NA|TRBJ2-7|TRBD2
CATSRDSGGAYEQYF
TGTGCCACCAGCAGAGATAGCGGGGGGGCCTACGAGCAGTACTTC
>TRBV7-9|NA|TRBJ2-2|TRBD1
CASADRVSTGELFF
TGTGCCAGCGCGGACAGGGTCAGCACCGGGGAGCTGTTTTTT
>TRBV7-6|NA|TRBJ2-3|TRBD2
CASSAFSGRGQYF
TGTGCCAGCAGCGCTTTTAGCGGGAGGGGGCAGTATTTT
>TRBV27|once|TRBJ2-1|NA
CASRIKGVGYNEQFF
TGTGCCAGCAGAATAAAGGGGGTGGGCTACAATGAGCAGTTCTTC
>TRBV7-8|NA|TRBJ2-7|NA
CASSQDRKLYEQYF
TGTGCCAGCAGCCAAGACAGAAAACTCTACGAGCAGTACTTC
>TRBV19|NA|TRBJ2-1|TRBD2
CASSLGLAGPYNEQFF
TGTGCCAGTAGTTTAGGGCTAGCGGGCCCGTACAATGAGCAGTTCTTC
>TRBV7-9|NA|TRBJ2-7|TRBD1
CASSLARQGYEQYF
TGTGCCAGCAGCTTAGCGAGACAGGGGTACGAGCAGTACTTC
>TRBV5-1|NA|TRBJ2-1|TRBD2
CASSLRQTSAYNEQFF
TGCGCCAGCAGCTTACGTCAGACTAGCGCATACAATGAGCAGTTCTTC
>TRBV7-8|NA|TRBJ1-2|NA
CASSLKGQSYGYTF
TGTGCCAGCAGCTTAAAGGGGCAGAGCTATGGCTACACCTTC
>TRBV28|NA|TRBJ2-6|NA
CASSLSGSGANVLTF
TGTGCCAGCAGTTTATCGGGCTCTGGGGCCAACGTCCTGACTTTC
>TRBV14|few|TRBJ1-2|TRBD1
CASSPDRGGGYTF
TGTGCCAGCAGCCCCGACAGGGGGGGTGGCTACACCTTC
>TRBV11-2|NA|TRBJ1-1|TRBD1
CASSPDRVGIF
TGTGCCAGCAGCCCGGACAGGGTGGGAATCTTT
>TRBV19|NA|TRBJ2-7|TRBD1
CASSIGVQGAFEQYF
TGTGCCAGTAGTATCGGAGTACAGGGGGCGTTCGAGCAGTACTTC
>TRBV9|NA|TRBJ2-3|TRBD1
CASRRTGALLDTQYF
TGTGCCAGCAGGAGGACAGGGGCGCTTTTAGATACGCAGTATTTT
>TRBV7-8|NA|TRBJ2-5|NA
CASSLRQETQYF
TGTGCCAGCAGCTTACGCCAAGAGACCCAGTACTTC
>TRBV4-3|few|TRBJ2-3|NA
CASSQDSGSTDTQYF
TGCGCCAGCAGCCAAGATAGCGGTAGCACAGATACGCAGTATTTT
>TRBV2|NA|TRBJ1-2|NA
CAVTQAPGYGYTF
TGTGCAGTTACCCAAGCCCCGGGCTATGGCTACACCTTC
>TRBV6-6|few|TRBJ1-1|TRBD1
CASSSTGAPTEAFF
TGTGCCAGCAGTTCTACAGGGGCCCCCACTGAAGCTTTCTTT
>TRBV25-1|NA|TRBJ2-7|NA
CASSGPGNHYEQYF
TGTGCCAGCAGTGGCCCGGGGAACCACTACGAGCAGTACTTC
>TRBV2|NA|TRBJ1-2|NA
CASMGGIYGYTF
TGTGCCAGCATGGGAGGGATCTATGGCTACACCTTC
>TRBV2|NA|TRBJ1-2|TRBD1
CASSGDTGGAGYGYTF
TGTGCCAGCAGTGGAGACACAGGGGGTGCGGGGTATGGCTACACCTTC
>TRBV2|NA|TRBJ2-3|NA
CASSVDGGPSTDTQYF
TGTGCCAGCAGTGTTGACGGAGGGCCCAGCACAGATACGCAGTATTTT
>TRBV28|NA|TRBJ1-2|TRBD1
CASSIRRGLGYGYTF
TGTGCCAGCAGTATTCGCAGGGGGCTTGGCTATGGCTACACCTTC
>TRBV27|NA|TRBJ1-6|NA
CASTNSPLHF
TGTGCCAGCACAAATTCACCCCTCCACTTT
>TRBV6-5|few|TRBJ2-7|TRBD1
CASSVSDRRAYEQYF
TGTGCCAGCAGTGTTTCGGACAGGCGAGCGTACGAGCAGTACTTC
>TRBV19|NA|TRBJ2-7|NA
CASKVGSGPYEQYF
TGTGCCAGTAAGGTGGGTAGCGGACCCTACGAGCAGTACTTC
>TRBV27|NA|TRBJ2-1|TRBD1
CASSLSAYRGNEQFF
TGTGCCAGCAGCCTGTCCGCCTACAGGGGGAATGAGCAGTTCTTC
>TRBV5-4|NA|TRBJ1-1|NA
CASSFRRTEAFF
TGTGCCAGCAGCTTTCGTCGCACTGAAGCTTTCTTT
>TRBV7-6|NA|TRBJ2-7|TRBD1
CASSLDGTGAYEQYF
TGTGCCAGCAGCTTAGACGGGACAGGAGCCTACGAGCAGTACTTC
>TRBV4-3|NA|TRBJ2-7|NA
CASSQVRGYEQYF
TGCGCCAGCAGCCAAGTTCGGGGATACGAGCAGTACTTC
>TRBV2|NA|TRBJ1-1|TRBD1
CASRGQGEAFF
TGTGCCAGCAGGGGACAGGGGGAAGCTTTCTTT
>TRBV18|NA|TRBJ2-7|NA
CASSPQTGIYEQYF
TGTGCCAGCTCACCACAAACAGGTATCTACGAGCAGTACTTC
>TRBV4-1|NA|TRBJ2-2|NA
CASSQESDLASGELFF
TGCGCCAGCAGCCAAGAATCCGACCTAGCGTCGGGGGAGCTGTTTTTT
>TRBV30|NA|TRBJ1-2|NA
CAWSVYGGAYGYTF
TGTGCCTGGAGTGTCTACGGGGGTGCCTATGGCTACACCTTC
>TRBV5-1|once|TRBJ1-1|TRBD1
CASSPDRANLNTEAFF
TGCGCCAGCAGCCCGGACAGGGCAAACCTGAACACTGAAGCTTTCTTT
>TRBV5-1|NA|TRBJ2-7|NA
CASSSQGLSKHEQYF
TGCGCCAGCAGCTCCCAGGGACTTTCGAAGCACGAGCAGTACTTC
>TRBV4-3|NA|TRBJ2-3|TRBD2
CASSQETSLRADTQYF
TGCGCCAGCAGCCAAGAGACTAGCCTTCGGGCAGATACGCAGTATTTT
>TRBV7-8|few|TRBJ2-7|NA
CASSSRTAYEQYF
TGTGCCAGCAGCTCACGGACAGCCTACGAGCAGTACTTC